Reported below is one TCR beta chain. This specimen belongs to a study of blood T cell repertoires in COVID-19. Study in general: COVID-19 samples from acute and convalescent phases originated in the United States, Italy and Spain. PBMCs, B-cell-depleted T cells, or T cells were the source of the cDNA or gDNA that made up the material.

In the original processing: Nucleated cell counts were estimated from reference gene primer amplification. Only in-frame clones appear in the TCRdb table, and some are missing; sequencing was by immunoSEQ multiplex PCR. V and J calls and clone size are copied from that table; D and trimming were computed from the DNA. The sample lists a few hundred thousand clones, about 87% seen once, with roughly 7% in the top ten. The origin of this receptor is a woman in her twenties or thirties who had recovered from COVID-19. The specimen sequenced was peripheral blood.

CDR3 bases: TGTGCCAGCAGCTTAGCGGGTACAGGGGGCGCCACTGAAGCTTTCTTT. This sequence encodes CASSLAGTGGATEAFF. The V and J genes are TRBV11-2 and TRBJ1-1; the match to TRBD1 covers 9 bases. J lost 4 bases, V lost 1 base, and 7 bases had no gene match. The CDR3 is 16 residues long. The V gene's germline CDR1 is SGHAT and CDR2 FQNNGV.